This entry describes one T cell receptor (beta chain). The antigen remains undetermined. The data were taken from a study of T cell responses to AZD1222 COVID-19 vaccine. Study at large: Combined were second doses at about 4 or about 12 weeks. Whole-study results and caveats: None of the repertoires were sampled until the peak T cell response had passed. Clonal diversity was possibly underestimated; the donors were predominantly white British and more often female. Nearly half of spike-specific TCRs reportedly go after variant regions that carry no mutations.

The table came from immunoSEQ multiplex PCR; TCRdb's copy has only in-frame clones and leaves some out. The sample lists some 96,000 clones, roughly 88% occurring once. Trimming stripped 6 bases from V and 3 bases from J, with 5 bases between. This CDR3 has 12 residues. Per germline, CDR1 MNHEY and CDR2 SVGEGT. V is TRBV6-2 or TRBV6-3 and J is TRBJ1-4, with D uncertain. The sequences come from peripheral blood, collected on day 0 of AZD1222 vaccination. The receptor was derived from an adult in good health. CDR3 sequence (DNA): TGTGCCAGCAGCCAGCCTAATGAAAAACTGTTTTTT. It specifies CASSQPNEKLFF.